This TCR beta chain is drawn from a study of blood T cell repertoires in COVID-19. On the study more broadly: T cells, B-cell-depleted T cells, or PBMCs provided the cDNA or gDNA that served as material.

The table came from immunoSEQ multiplex PCR; TCRdb's copy has only in-frame clones and leaves some out. The sample has 350,000 to 400,000 clones, 80% to 95% seen once. The germline V gene has CDR1 GTSNPN and CDR2 SVGIG (reference sequence). The CDR3 is made up of 16 amino acids. The V and J ends lost 3 bases and 7 bases respectively, with 19 bases between them. A case of COVID-19 had been met by exposed participants within 2 weeks before study entry. The chain has TRBV30 and TRBJ1-6; D uncertain. The TCR was taken from a woman between 40 and 55 years old who had been exposed to COVID-19. The sample comprised PBMCs or T cells enriched from blood (not recorded which). The CDR3 here is CAWRSQTAPRNSPLHF. CDR3 nucleotides: TGTGCCTGGAGGTCCCAGACGGCCCCGAGGAATTCACCCCTCCACTTT.